The 15 T cell receptor beta chains below were found in one sample sequenced in a study of T-cell memory formation after mild COVID-19. A single record per CDR3 protein comes from TCRdb applying MiXCR to the 5' RACE reads. The repertoire holds roughly 170,000 distinct CDR3 sequences, with about 18% as singletons. The sequenced sample consisted of PBMCs or a T cell subset sorted from them (not recorded which). These receptors were taken from a young man who had mild COVID-19 (a few samples of this study predate the infection). Cell type and time point are not known.

The chain combines TRBV4-3 with TRBJ2-4; possibly TRBD1 for D (6 bases). Germline V gene data show CDR1 as LGHNA and CDR2 as YSLEER. The CDR3 sequence is 15 residues long. V lost 4 bases and J lost 0, with 10 bases in between. CDR3: CASSRQGLAKNIQYF. For the CDR3, the DNA is TGCGCCAGCAGCCGTCAGGGGCTAGCCAAAAACATTCAGTACTTC.

Ten or more counts support this clonotype. The chain has TRBV6-2 or TRBV6-3 and TRBJ2-1; D possibly corresponds to TRBD2 (5 bases). The CDR3 loop spans 13 amino acids. In germline, CDR1 is MNHEY, CDR2 SVGEGT. Trimming took off 6 bases at V and 8 bases at J, with 14 bases between the two ends. CDR3 protein: CASSRRAAHEQFF. CDR3 DNA: TGTGCCAGCAGCCGGCGAGCGGCCCATGAGCAGTTCTTC.

The CDR3 region has the DNA TGTGCCACCAGTGATTTCGGGACACATGGCGGAAAAGAGACCCAGTACTTC. This encodes CATSDFGTHGGKETQYF. The V gene is TRBV24-1, the J gene TRBJ2-5; tentatively, D is TRBD1 (6 bases). Germline V gene sequence: CDR1 KGHDR, CDR2 SFDVKD. V lost 1 base and J lost 3, with 17 bases in between. This CDR3 contains 17 residues.

This clonotype came up a few times. The rearrangement uses TRBV6-2 or TRBV6-3 and TRBJ2-2; the match to TRBD1 covers 8 bases. The V segment lost 4 bases and the J segment 5 bases; nucleotides outside the gene matches: 6. The V gene's germline CDR1 is MNHEY and CDR2 SVGEGT. The CDR3 extends over 15 amino acids. This CDR3 is CASSFGQGLTGELFF. CDR3 sequence (DNA): TGTGCCAGCAGTTTCGGACAGGGATTAACCGGGGAGCTGTTTTTT.

This chain joins TRBV19 and TRBJ1-6; D is unclear. V shed 4 bases and J shed 0 bases, with 22 bases lying between them. This CDR3 contains 20 residues. CDR1 and CDR2 (germline): LNHDA, SQIVND (reference sequence). The CDR3 nucleotides read TGTGCCAGTAGTACTCCGACGGACCCTAGGGAACTCTCCTATAATTCACCCCTCCACTTT. Translating it yields CASSTPTDPRELSYNSPLHF.

This clonotype was found a few times. J is TRBJ1-3 and V is TRBV5-1; no firm D call. This CDR3 contains 14 residues. With 1 base removed from V and 0 bases from J, the gap between germline ends came to 5 bases. The germline CDR1 and CDR2 sequences are SGHRS and YFSETQ. CDR3 sequence reads: CASSLQVSGNTIYF. Written as DNA, the CDR3 is TGCGCCAGCAGCTTGCAAGTCTCTGGAAACACCATATATTTT.

This clonotype was seen more than once but under ten times. V gene TRBV2 combines with J gene TRBJ1-5, with D perhaps matching TRBD1 (5 bases). The length of the CDR3 is 14 residues. Germline CDR1 is SNHLY and CDR2 is FYNNEI. Trimming cost V 2 bases and J 4 bases, with 9 bases left between them. CDR3 DNA sequence: TGTGCCAGCAGTGAACTGGCAGGGAATCAGCCCCAGCATTTT. Protein product: CASSELAGNQPQHF.

V is TRBV7-2 and J is TRBJ2-3; D remains unclear. Germline V CDR1 and CDR2: SGHTA, FQGNSA. The CDR3 is made up of 21 amino acids. V was clipped by 2 bases and J by 0 bases, with 27 bases between them. CDR3 DNA sequence: TGTGCCAGCAGCTTACACGGTCTAGTCGCGGCGCGCCAGTCAAGCACAGATACGCAGTATTTT. Translation gives CASSLHGLVAARQSSTDTQYF.

This clonotype was detected a few times. The CDR3: CASSYSWSPNTGELFF. The CDR3 region has the DNA TGTGCCAGCAGTTACTCGTGGAGCCCGAACACCGGGGAGCTGTTTTTT. The rearrangement uses TRBV6-5 and TRBJ2-2; D remains ambiguous. Germline V lookup: CDR1 MNHEY, CDR2 SVGAGI. Between the trimmed V and J ends, which lost 0 bases and 0 bases, there was a span of 8 bases. CDR3 length: 16 amino acids.

This clonotype was seen a single time. This chain uses TRBV7-9 with TRBJ2-2; D uncertain. The CDR3 spans 15 residues. The germline gives CDR1 SEHNR, CDR2 FQNEAQ (reference sequence). V lost 6 bases and J 0 bases, leaving 11 bases between the germline ends. This chain's CDR3 is CASSFRQANTGELFF. The CDR3 nucleotides read TGTGCCAGCAGTTTTAGGCAGGCGAACACCGGGGAGCTGTTTTTT.

The chain uses TRBV12-3 or TRBV12-4 and TRBJ2-2; maybe TRBD2 (6 bases). The CDR3 consists of 13 residues. V gave up 9 bases and J gave up 5 bases, with 13 bases separating them. This CDR3 reads CASTPLATGELFF. The CDR3 nucleotides read TGTGCCAGTACACCGCTAGCGACCGGGGAGCTGTTTTTT.

This clonotype was seen only once. V is TRBV12-5 and J is TRBJ2-2; D perhaps matches TRBD2 (6 bases). The V end was cut by 4 bases, the J end by 5 bases, with 14 bases between. The CDR3 length is 15 residues. CDR1 LGHNT and CDR2 FRNRAP come from the germline V gene. CDR3 amino acids: CASGSVAGITGELFF. For the CDR3, the DNA is TGTGCTAGTGGTTCGGTCGCGGGAATAACCGGGGAGCTGTTTTTT.

The V and J genes are TRBV7-9 and TRBJ2-7; D tentatively fits TRBD1 or TRBD2 (5 bases each). The CDR3 runs to 14 residues. Trimming left V 1 base short and J 6 bases short, with 13 bases between. The germline CDR1 and CDR2 sequences are SEHNR and FQNEAQ (reference sequence). The CDR3 sequence is CASSLVGAGLEQYV. CDR3 nucleotides: TGTGCCAGCAGCTTAGTCGGGGCAGGGCTCGAGCAGTACGTC.

This clonotype has more than one count but fewer than ten. V gene TRBV20-1 combines with J gene TRBJ1-3; D is ambiguous. Trimming shortened V by 3 bases and J by 8 bases, and 8 bases separated the two germline ends. CDR1 is DFQATT, CDR2 SNEGSKA, per germline (reference sequence). This CDR3 has 11 residues. The CDR3 loop is CSASGWDTIYF. In nucleotides, the CDR3 is TGCAGTGCTAGTGGGTGGGACACCATATATTTT.

This clonotype was seen only a few times. The chain links TRBV28 to TRBJ2-7; possible D gene TRBD2, 6 bases. Between the trimmed V and J ends, which lost 4 bases and 0 bases, there was a span of 25 bases. Germline values: CDR1 MDHEN, CDR2 SYDVKM. The CDR3 consists of 19 residues. The CDR3 reads CASSSLEVGGAIFSYEQYV. CDR3 in DNA: TGTGCCAGCAGTTCCCTAGAGGTCGGAGGGGCTATCTTCTCCTACGAGCAGTACGTC.